This TCR beta chain was documented in a study of blood T cell repertoires in COVID-19. Trimming removed 4 bases at V and 1 base at J, with 11 bases between. The CDR3 has 15 residues. The germline gives CDR1 SEHNR, CDR2 FQNEAQ (reference sequence). Measured with immunoSEQ multiplex PCR; TCRdb has only the in-frame clones, and not every one. The repertoire includes around 25,000 clones, 73% of them detected once, and around 19% sits in the top ten. This chain joins TRBV7-9 and TRBJ1-3; weak D call: TRBD1 (5 bases). The sequence was collected from a human donor in a cohort sampled during active or convalescent COVID-19. What was sequenced was peripheral blood. CDR3 residues: CASSSLGGSGNTIYF. CDR3 nucleotide sequence: TGTGCCAGCAGCTCCCTGGGGGGGTCTGGAAACACCATATATTTT.